The 5 T cell receptor beta chains listed next were all sequenced from one sample in a study of cytomegalovirus exposure and HLA in healthy donors. Amplification used 60 Vbeta primers and 13 Jbeta primers. Using immunoSEQ multiplex PCR, the repertoire was profiled, and TCRdb retains in-frame clones only, with some absent. In the table there are about 150,000 clones, over 70% of which are singletons. Sequencing was carried out using PBMCs. These receptors were collected from a young man in good health and CMV-seropositive.

The chain uses TRBV28 and TRBJ1-2; perhaps TRBD1 as D (5 bases). Germline-derived CDR1 and CDR2 are MDHEN and SYDVKM. Deletions cut 3 bases from V and 1 base from J, with 12 bases between. The CDR3 totals 15 residues. DNA of the CDR3: TGTGCCAGCAGTTTCGGTGGGGGGGTTAACTATGGCTACACCTTC. This encodes CASSFGGGVNYGYTF.

The rearrangement uses TRBV5-8 and TRBJ2-7, with 7 bases identical to TRBD1. CDR3 size: 16 residues. Germline CDR1 reads SGHTS; CDR2 reads YDEGEE. After removal of 0 bases from V and 0 bases from J, the junction contained 6 bases not matched to a gene. The CDR3 DNA reads TGTGCCAGCAGCTTGGGGACAGGCTGGGTCTCCTACGAGCAGTACTTC. Protein product: CASSLGTGWVSYEQYF. The whole variable domain, remainder taken from reference TRBV5-8 and TRBJ2-7, is EAGVTQSPTHLIKTRGQQATLRCSPISGHTSVYWYQQALGLGLQFLLWYDEGEERNRGNFPPRFSGRQFPNYSSELNVNALELEDSALYLCASSLGTGWVSYEQYFGPGTRLTVT.

V gene TRBV9 combines with J gene TRBJ2-2; perhaps TRBD2 as D (6 bases). Per the germline V gene, CDR1 is SGDLS and CDR2 is YYNGEE. The V gene lost 0 bases and the J gene lost 3 bases, with 9 bases spanning the gap. The CDR3 consists of 15 residues. The CDR3 reads CASSVAGDDTGELFF. The CDR3 DNA reads as TGTGCCAGCAGCGTAGCGGGGGACGACACCGGGGAGCTGTTTTTT.

CDR3 region: CAWTLGGRLQFF. Here the CDR3 DNA reads TGTGCCTGGACCCTCGGAGGGAGATTGCAGTTCTTC. The J gene is TRBJ2-1, the V gene TRBV30; tentatively, D is TRBD2 (6 bases). Germline-derived CDR1 and CDR2 are GTSNPN and SVGIG (reference sequence). The CDR3 is 12 amino acids. V shed 4 bases and J shed 12 bases, with 16 bases lying between them.

This rearrangement joins TRBV29-1 to TRBJ1-1; TRBD1 matches at 10 bases. CDR3 length equals 15 residues. Germline CDR1 is SQVTM and CDR2 is ANQGSEA. V lost 3 bases, J lost 4 bases, and 8 bases stayed unmatched. The CDR3 reads CSVERTGGVSTEAFF. As DNA, the CDR3 is TGCAGCGTTGAGCGGACAGGGGGAGTGAGCACTGAAGCTTTCTTT.